This T cell receptor (beta chain) was sequenced during a study of identical twins. TCRdb recomputed calls from the 5' RACE reads with MiXCR, one row per CDR3 protein. The sample has roughly 540,000 distinct CDR3 sequences; 22% are singletons. The data also belong to a second study, concerning T cells expressing NK-cell markers.

The sequenced material came from CD4+ T cells sorted from blood. The clonotype comes from a woman younger than 35 in good health.

In DNA, the CDR3 is TGCAGTGCTAGAGGGCCAGGACTATCTTACGAGCAGTACTTC. Translating it yields CSARGPGLSYEQYF. The chain is built from TRBV20-1 and TRBJ2-7; a weak D match, TRBD2 (6 bases). The CDR3 has 14 amino acids. Germline values: CDR1 DFQATT, CDR2 SNEGSKA (reference sequence). With 1 base removed from V and 4 bases from J, the gap between germline ends came to 14 bases.